The clone carrying this TCR beta chain was seen a few times. Authors' methods: For nucleated cells, counts were estimated from reference gene primer amplification. Sequencing used immunoSEQ multiplex PCR; TCRdb keeps in-frame clones, though not all of them. For V, J and clone size, that table is used; D and trimming come from the DNA. The top ten clones hold under 5.5% of a sample with under 45,000 clones, about 86% of them seen once. The data were obtained in a study of blood T cell repertoires in COVID-19. Study at large: Nucleic acid was either cDNA or gDNA, and it came from T cells, B-cell-depleted T cells, or PBMCs.

Germline V lookup: CDR1 LNHDA, CDR2 SQIVND (reference sequence). V dropped 8 bases and J dropped 11; count of bases not matched to a gene: 4. The CDR3 is 11 amino acids. The chain links TRBV19 to TRBJ2-1; TRBD2 matches 9 bases. Sequencing was done on a sample of peripheral blood. The receptor comes from a man aged 35-49 years with active COVID-19. CDR3 loop: CASRGLAKQFF. The DNA of the CDR3 is TGTGCCAGTCGAGGACTAGCGAAGCAGTTCTTC.